These 16 T cell receptor beta chains were all obtained from the same sample, sequenced in a study of OX40 agonist ivuxolimab in advanced cancers. This table comes from immunoSEQ multiplex PCR, and its TCRdb copy is limited to in-frame clones, with some not included. This sample has about 110,000 clones; 75% to 95% occur once, and the top ten carry 0.95% to 1.5%. Sequenced material: CD4+ or CD8+ T cells sorted from blood, taken in a trial of the OX40 agonist ivuxolimab. Receptors originate from an adult with an advanced solid tumor such as melanoma, head and neck, liver or kidney cancer.

This chain links TRBV4-2 with TRBJ2-1; 7 bases align to TRBD1. J gave up 0 bases and V 3 bases, and 8 bases lay outside the gene matches. Germline V gene lookup returns CDR1 LGHNA and CDR2 YNFKEQ. CDR3 length equals 17 residues. The CDR3 loop reads CASSHPQGQSSYNEQFF. The CDR3 DNA follows: TGTGCCAGCAGCCATCCGCAGGGACAGAGCTCCTACAATGAGCAGTTCTTC.

This clone has more than one count but fewer than ten. The chain uses TRBV2 and TRBJ1-5, with TRBD1 matching 8 bases. This CDR3 comprises 17 residues. Germline V lookup: CDR1 SNHLY, CDR2 FYNNEI. The V segment lost 1 base and the J segment 7 bases; nucleotides outside the gene matches: 12. Here the CDR3 reads CASSEVLTGQGYQPQHF. DNA of the CDR3: TGTGCCAGCAGTGAAGTTCTAACCGGACAGGGTTACCAGCCCCAGCATTTT.

The table lists this clone with a few counts. For the CDR3, the DNA is TGTGCCAGCAGCAGAACTATGGGACTGAACTATGGCTACACCTTC. Translating it yields CASSRTMGLNYGYTF. The chain uses TRBV5-6 and TRBJ1-2, with a possible D match to TRBD1 (5 bases). The CDR3 spans 15 residues. Trimming left V 4 bases short and J 2 bases short, with 15 bases between. The germline gives CDR1 SGHDT, CDR2 YYEEEE.

The J gene is TRBJ2-7, the V gene TRBV4-1; TRBD1 matches at 10 bases. This CDR3 is 15 amino acids long. V gave up 6 bases and J gave up 3 bases; unmatched junction bases: 8. Germline V gene data show CDR1 as MGHRA and CDR2 as YSYEKL. CDR3 region: CASSALGTGDYEQYF. The DNA for the CDR3 is TGCGCCAGCAGTGCTCTCGGGACAGGGGACTACGAGCAGTACTTC.

The chain carries TRBV2 and TRBJ2-5; 10 bases match TRBD1. Germline trimming cut 6 bases from V and 8 bases from J; bases unmatched to any gene: 9. This CDR3 has 14 amino acids. Germline lookup yields CDR1 SNHLY and CDR2 FYNNEI. The CDR3 nucleotides read TGTGCCAGCAGGGGGACAGGGGACAAGATCACCCAGTACTTC. It yields the protein CASRGTGDKITQYF.

This clone was picked up one time. V and J are TRBV19 and TRBJ1-1; D might be TRBD1 (6 bases). In germline, CDR1 is LNHDA, CDR2 SQIVND (reference sequence). Trimming took off 7 bases at V and 1 base at J, with 10 bases between the two ends. The CDR3 extends over 13 amino acids. CDR3 sequence (DNA): TGTGCCAGTAAATCAGGGGCGAACACTGAAGCTTTCTTT. Amino acid sequence: CASKSGANTEAFF.

The V call is TRBV7-2, the J call TRBJ2-7; 14 nucleotides agree with TRBD2. The ends lost 2 bases at V and 3 bases at J; junction bases unmatched: 12. This CDR3 has 19 residues. Germline V CDR1 and CDR2: SGHTA, FQGNSA. The CDR3 coding sequence is TGTGCCAGCAGCTTAATCCCGACTAGCGGGAGGGCCCTTTACTACGAGCAGTACTTC. Translated: CASSLIPTSGRALYYEQYF.

The chain has TRBV7-2 and TRBJ2-1; no definite D call. The CDR3 runs to 15 residues. The V and J ends lost 1 base and 9 bases respectively, with 16 bases between them. CDR1 is SGHTA, CDR2 FQGNSA, per germline. The CDR3 loop reads CASSLGSTSSPEQFF. As DNA, the CDR3 is TGTGCCAGCAGCTTAGGCTCGACTTCATCGCCTGAGCAGTTCTTC.

The chain carries TRBV5-1 and TRBJ1-2; TRBD1 agrees at 8 bases. CDR3 length equals 15 residues. Germline V gene lookup returns CDR1 SGHRS and CDR2 YFSETQ. V lost 4 bases to trimming and J lost 4 bases; unmatched junction nucleotides: 9. CDR3 DNA sequence: TGCGCCAGCAGCCCGCCGACAGGGGCCGGCTATGGCTACACCTTC. It yields the protein CASSPPTGAGYGYTF.

The V gene is TRBV28, the J gene TRBJ1-1; TRBD1 matches 10 bases. The CDR3 totals 15 residues. Per germline, CDR1 MDHEN and CDR2 SYDVKM. V lost 4 bases to trimming and J lost 3 bases; unmatched junction nucleotides: 5. CDR3 sequence (DNA): TGTGCCAGCAGTTCCGGCGGGACAGGGGACACTGAAGCTTTCTTT. Amino acid sequence: CASSSGGTGDTEAFF.

This clone was picked up a small number of times. This rearrangement joins TRBV28 to TRBJ1-1; D gene ambiguous. This CDR3 comprises 12 residues. The germline V gene encodes CDR1 MDHEN and CDR2 SYDVKM. V lost 6 bases and J lost 4, with 9 bases in between. Here the CDR3 DNA reads TGTGCCAGCAGACAACTGGGCACTGAAGCTTTCTTT. Its translation: CASRQLGTEAFF.

The chain combines TRBV5-4 with TRBJ2-7; TRBD1 agrees at 7 bases. This CDR3 has 13 amino acids. In germline, CDR1 is SGHNT, CDR2 YYREEE (reference sequence). V lost 4 bases to trimming and J lost 3 bases; unmatched junction nucleotides: 4. CDR3: CASSPGQVYEQYF. Here the CDR3 DNA reads TGTGCCAGCAGCCCCGGACAGGTCTACGAGCAGTACTTC.

This chain connects TRBV6-1 to TRBJ2-5; D unresolved. Germline lookup yields CDR1 MNHNS and CDR2 SASEGT. The length of the CDR3 is 15 residues. Between the trimmed V and J ends, which lost 0 bases and 1 base, there was a span of 9 bases. The CDR3 nucleotides are TGTGCCAGCAGTGAAGCTTTAGGCACCCAAGAGACCCAGTACTTC. The encoded protein is CASSEALGTQETQYF.

V usage is TRBV5-4 and J usage is TRBJ1-4, with D possibly matching TRBD1 (5 bases). Germline V lookup: CDR1 SGHNT, CDR2 YYREEE (reference sequence). Trimming left V 2 bases short and J 7 bases short, with 12 bases between. This CDR3 is built from 14 residues. The CDR3 is CASSFRAGGEKLFF. CDR3 DNA sequence: TGTGCCAGCAGCTTCCGGGCGGGGGGTGAAAAACTGTTTTTT.

V gene TRBV7-3 combines with J gene TRBJ2-5, with D possibly being TRBD2 (5 bases). Between the trimmed V and J ends, which lost 5 bases and 5 bases, there was a span of 18 bases. The CDR3 has 15 amino acids. Germline V CDR1 and CDR2: SGHTA, FQGTGA. CDR3 DNA sequence: TGTGCCAGCAGCCCGACTCGGGGAGTCCACGAGACCCAGTACTTC. Protein: CASSPTRGVHETQYF. Based on the CDR3 plus reference TRBV7-3 and TRBJ2-5, the full variable domain is GAGVSQTPSNKVTEKGKYVELRCDPISGHTALYWYRQSLGQGPEFLIYFQGTGAADDSGLPNDRFFAVRPEGSVSTLKIQRTERGDSAVYLCASSPTRGVHETQYFGPGTRLLVL.

The chain recombines TRBV12-5 with TRBJ2-1, with 8 nucleotides matching TRBD1. CDR3 length equals 13 residues. Germline CDR1 and CDR2: LGHNT and FRNRAP. Trimming cost V 7 bases and J 5 bases; bases outside gene matches: 4. CDR3 nucleotide sequence: TGTGCTAGTGTCAGACAGGGGAACAATGAGCAGTTCTTC. Protein product: CASVRQGNNEQFF.